The 12 T cell receptor beta chains below come from one sample, sequenced in a study of blood T cell repertoires in COVID-19. This table comes from immunoSEQ multiplex PCR, and its TCRdb copy is limited to in-frame clones, with some not included. The sample shows around 160,000 clones, more than 65% of them seen only once. Input material: peripheral blood. These receptors were obtained from a woman over 75 with acute or convalescent COVID-19.

The chain couples TRBV4-1 to TRBJ2-3; 10 nucleotides agree with TRBD2. Unmatched junction bases numbered 10, after V lost 1 base and J lost 3 bases. This CDR3 has 18 residues. The germline V gene encodes CDR1 MGHRA and CDR2 YSYEKL. CDR3 sequence: CASSQALVGLAETDTQYF. The CDR3 DNA reads as TGCGCCAGCAGCCAAGCCCTCGTCGGACTAGCGGAGACAGATACGCAGTATTTT.

This chain links TRBV5-5 with TRBJ2-7; 11 nucleotides line up with TRBD2. V lost 4 bases, J lost 8 bases, and 8 bases stayed unmatched. The length of the CDR3 is 14 residues. Germline assignment: CDR1 SGHKS and CDR2 YYEKEE (reference sequence). The CDR3 DNA is TGTGCCAGCAGCCCCGAGGTAGCGGGAGGGCAGCAGTACTTC. It specifies CASSPEVAGGQQYF.

The rearrangement joins TRBV6-5 to TRBJ2-7; possibly TRBD2 for D (6 bases). Germline V gene data show CDR1 as MNHEY and CDR2 as SVGAGI. The CDR3 contains 14 residues. Trimming shortened V by 4 bases and J by 2 bases, and 12 bases separated the two germline ends. DNA for the CDR3: TGTGCCAGCAGTTCGTCGGGAGTCCCCTACGAGCAGTACTTC. Translated, it gives CASSSSGVPYEQYF.

This chain connects TRBV18 to TRBJ2-7; 13 bases fit TRBD2. CDR1 and CDR2 from the germline V gene are KGHSH and LQKENI. The length of the CDR3 is 14 residues. V gave up 2 bases and J gave up 12 bases; unmatched junction bases: 7. CDR3 loop: CASSPGGTSGKVYF. Here the CDR3 DNA reads TGTGCCAGCTCACCAGGGGGGACTAGCGGGAAGGTGTACTTC.

The chain couples TRBV18 to TRBJ2-1; D ambiguous. Deletions cut 0 bases from V and 7 bases from J, with 10 bases between. Germline assignment: CDR1 KGHSH and CDR2 LQKENI. This CDR3 contains 14 residues. CDR3 amino acids: CASSPPASRNEQFF. CDR3 DNA sequence: TGTGCCAGCTCACCACCGGCTAGTCGAAATGAGCAGTTCTTC.

This chain links TRBV18 with TRBJ1-2; 9 nucleotides agree with TRBD1. Germline V gene data show CDR1 as KGHSH and CDR2 as LQKENI. CDR3 size: 14 residues. V lost 3 bases to trimming and J lost 8 bases; unmatched junction nucleotides: 7. The CDR3 DNA reads as TGTGCCAGCTCACCCTGGACAGGGGACTGGGGCTACACCTTC. Amino acids: CASSPWTGDWGYTF.

This clone was counted only a few times. The chain uses TRBV27 and TRBJ1-5; 8 nucleotides agree with TRBD1. The length of the CDR3 is 14 residues. The V gene end was trimmed by 8 bases and the J gene end by 4 bases; junction bases not matched to a gene: 7. The germline V gene has CDR1 MNHEY and CDR2 SMNVEV (reference sequence). The CDR3 DNA follows: TGTGCCAGCGGAGGACAGGGCCTGAATCAGCCCCAGCATTTT. It yields the protein CASGGQGLNQPQHF.

The rearrangement joins TRBV24-1 to TRBJ2-1; tentatively, D is TRBD2 (6 bases). Germline V gives CDR1 KGHDR, CDR2 SFDVKD. Trimming stripped 3 bases from V and 0 bases from J, with 11 bases between. The CDR3 has 16 residues. The CDR3 DNA sequence: TGTGCCACCAGTGATCCGGGACTCCACTCCTACAATGAGCAGTTCTTC. It encodes CATSDPGLHSYNEQFF.

This chain joins TRBV5-8 and TRBJ2-1; a weak D match, TRBD2 (6 bases). The length of the CDR3 is 16 residues. Deletions cut 0 bases from V and 7 bases from J, with 17 bases between. CDR1 and CDR2 (germline): SGHTS, YDEGEE. The CDR3 DNA follows: TGTGCCAGCAGCTTGGACGGCGGGACCTTCTCTAATGAGCAGTTCTTC. Translation: CASSLDGGTFSNEQFF.

The V gene is TRBV7-9, the J gene TRBJ2-1; no reliable D call. Germline CDR1 is SEHNR and CDR2 is FQNEAQ (reference sequence). Trimming took 5 bases from V and 10 from J, leaving 15 bases between them. The CDR3 is 13 residues long. The CDR3 bases are TGTGCCAGCAGCCAACGACTCCTCCAGGAGCAGTTCTTC. It yields the protein CASSQRLLQEQFF.

This rearrangement joins TRBV6-2 or TRBV6-3 to TRBJ1-5; perhaps TRBD1 as D (5 bases). V shed 5 bases and J shed 2 bases, with 16 bases lying between them. From germline, CDR1 is MNHEY and CDR2 SVGEGT. CDR3 length: 16 residues. The CDR3 loop is CASSRQFPVGNQPQHF. CDR3 DNA: TGTGCCAGCAGTCGACAGTTCCCTGTGGGCAATCAGCCCCAGCATTTT.

The chain carries TRBV28 and TRBJ1-2; D unclear. The CDR3 extends over 14 amino acids. Germline CDR1 and CDR2: MDHEN and SYDVKM. V lost 3 bases and J lost 7, with 15 bases in between. This CDR3 reads CASSFGFGGSGYTF. In nucleotides, the CDR3 is TGTGCCAGCAGTTTTGGGTTTGGAGGGTCTGGCTACACCTTC.